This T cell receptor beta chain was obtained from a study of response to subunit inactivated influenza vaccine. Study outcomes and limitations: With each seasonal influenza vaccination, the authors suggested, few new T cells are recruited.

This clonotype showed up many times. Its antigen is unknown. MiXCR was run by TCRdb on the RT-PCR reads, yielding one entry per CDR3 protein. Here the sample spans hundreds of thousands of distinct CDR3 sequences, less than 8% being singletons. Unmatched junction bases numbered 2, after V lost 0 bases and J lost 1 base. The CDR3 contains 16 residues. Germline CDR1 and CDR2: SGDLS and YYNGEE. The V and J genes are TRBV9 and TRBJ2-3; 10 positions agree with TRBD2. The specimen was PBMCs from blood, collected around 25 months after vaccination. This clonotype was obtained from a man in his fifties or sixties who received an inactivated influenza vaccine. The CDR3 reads CASSVATSGGTDTQYF. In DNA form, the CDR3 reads TGTGCCAGCAGCGTAGCTACTAGCGGGGGCACAGATACGCAGTATTTT.